The rows below give T cell receptor beta chains drawn from one sample of a study of control samples from healthy donors and cancer patients. Libraries were prepared by immunoSEQ multiplex PCR; TCRdb keeps only in-frame clonotypes and omits some of them. This sample carries about 80,000 clones, roughly 89% of them seen once, and the ten largest clones take 4.5% to 7%. Material: blood. The receptors derive from a man aged 45-65 years in good health. The CDR3 runs from the conserved cysteine through the conserved F or W. D genes are given only for firm matches. Not all rows give a size; the values are once, few, many and, for expanded clones, a class.

. TRBJ1-1 TRBV3-1/TRBV3-2 . TGTGCCAGCAGCCAAGATTTCCAGGGGAACACTGAAGCTTTCTTT CASSQDFQGNTEAFF
once TRBJ1-1 TRBV12-5 . TGTGCTAGTGGTCTGGGCTTGGACACTGAAGCTTTCTTT CASGLGLDTEAFF
. TRBJ2-7 TRBV19 . TGTGCCAGTAGTACCGGTACTACGTCCTACGAGCAGTACTTC CASSTGTTSYEQYF
once TRBJ1-3 TRBV30 . TGTGCCTGGAGTGAACCAGGGTATGAAAACACCATATATTTT CAWSEPGYENTIYF
. TRBJ2-1 TRBV7-3 . TGTGCCAGCAGCCCATCCGGGACGATTCACAATGAGCAGTTCTTC CASSPSGTIHNEQFF
. TRBJ1-2 TRBV27 . TGTGCCAGCAGTTTAACGGGCAGGGGTGAGAGCTACACCTTC CASSLTGRGESYTF
. TRBJ2-1 TRBV6-4 TRBD2 TGTGCCAGCAGTTTGTTCTCGGGGGGAGGTTGTGAGCAGTTCTTC CASSLFSGGGCEQFF
. TRBJ2-2 TRBV6-5 TRBD1 TGTGCCAGCAAACCTGACAGGGGGCCCACCGGGGAGCTGTTTTTT CASKPDRGPTGELFF
. TRBJ2-3 TRBV7-2 . TGTGCCAGCAGCTTAGGTTCCGGGGCTGGGGGTACGCAGTATTTT CASSLGSGAGGTQYF
. TRBJ1-5 TRBV5-4 TRBD1 TGTGCCAGCAGCTCAGGACAGGGGAATCAGCCCCAGCATTTT CASSSGQGNQPQHF
. TRBJ1-4 TRBV5-4 . TGTGCCAGCAGCTTGGGTGCCCTGAATAATGAAAAACTGTTTTTT CASSLGALNNEKLFF
. TRBJ1-1 TRBV5-1 . TGCGCCAGCAGCCGCGGGGGAAGGGGCACTGAAGCTTTCTTT CASSRGGRGTEAFF
. TRBJ1-6 TRBV6-5 . TGTGCCAGCTGCAAGGGGGTTGATAATTCACCCCTCCACTTT CASCKGVDNSPLHF
. TRBJ1-1 TRBV19 . TGTGCCAGTAGTATGGACAGACTGAACACTGAAGCTTTCTTT CASSMDRLNTEAFF
few TRBJ1-2 TRBV7-9 . TGTGCCAGCAGCTTAGACGCGGGGTCGGATGGCTACACCTTC CASSLDAGSDGYTF
. TRBJ1-2 TRBV9 TRBD1 TGTGCCAGCAGCGGGGACAGGCTCGGCTACACCTTC CASSGDRLGYTF
. TRBJ1-2 TRBV28 TRBD1 TGTGCCAGCAGCCCGGGACAGCGAATTAACTATGGCTACACCTTC CASSPGQRINYGYTF
. TRBJ1-6 TRBV13 . TGTGCCAGCAGCTCCGGACAGTATAATTCACCCCTCCACTTT CASSSGQYNSPLHF
few TRBJ2-4 TRBV18 TRBD1 TGTGCCAGCTCACCCGGACAGGGGGCCAAAAACATTCAGTACTTC CASSPGQGAKNIQYF
. TRBJ1-1 TRBV5-1 . TGCGCCAGCAGCGTATACACGAACACTGAAGCTTTCTTT CASSVYTNTEAFF
. TRBJ2-1 TRBV11-2 . TGTGCCAGCAGCTTCAACAGAGAGGCGTCCTACAATGAGCAGTTCTTC CASSFNREASYNEQFF
. TRBJ1-3 TRBV5-1 . TGCGCCAGCAGCCCCGTATCCCCAGGGAGCTCTGGAAACACCATATATTTT CASSPVSPGSSGNTIYF
. TRBJ1-1 TRBV14 . TGTGCCAGCAGCCTCCGGGACTGGGGAACTGAAGCTTTCTTT CASSLRDWGTEAFF
. TRBJ1-6 TRBV9 . TGTGCCAGCAGCGTAGTCGCGGGATATTCACCCCTCCACTTT CASSVVAGYSPLHF
. TRBJ2-7 TRBV5-1 . TGCGCCAGCAGCCAGGACAGCCGCTCCTACGAGCAGTACTTC CASSQDSRSYEQYF
. TRBJ2-7 TRBV7-9 . TGTGCCAGCAGCTTACTTCGGACGGGCAGCACAGGGGAGCAGTACTTC CASSLLRTGSTGEQYF
once TRBJ1-6 TRBV24-1 . TGTGCCACCAGTGAGTGGCGTACGGAAAGATCACCCCTCCACTTT CATSEWRTERSPLHF
. TRBJ1-2 TRBV5-8 . TGTGCCAGCAGCTCACAGGTGTACTATGGCTACACCTTC CASSSQVYYGYTF
. TRBJ2-7 TRBV30 . TGTGCCTGGAGTGTATTTGGGGGCGGGAGCTACGAGCAGTACTTC CAWSVFGGGSYEQYF
. TRBJ1-2 TRBV7-9 . TGTGCCAGCAGCTCGACAGGATTAGGCGGCTACACCTTC CASSSTGLGGYTF
. TRBJ2-1 TRBV6-4 TRBD2 TGTGCCAGCAGTGACGGGACTAGCGGGGGTGGTGAGCAGTTCTTC CASSDGTSGGGEQFF
. TRBJ2-7 TRBV5-1 TRBD1 TGCGCCAGCAGCTTGGATCGACAGGGGGCGACCGACGAGCAGTACTTC CASSLDRQGATDEQYF
. TRBJ2-3 TRBV5-1 TRBD2 TGCGCCAGCAGCTTTGGGCGGGGGGGCGATACGCAGTATTTT CASSFGRGGDTQYF
. TRBJ2-7 TRBV11-2 TRBD1 TGTGCCAGCAGCTCAGGACAGGGGGCGGTCGAGCAGTACTTC CASSSGQGAVEQYF
few TRBJ2-5 TRBV29-1 TRBD1 TGCAGCGTTGACAGGGGGATGAGAGAGACCCAGTACTTC CSVDRGMRETQYF
. TRBJ1-4 TRBV4-2 . TGTGCCAGCAGCCAAGAAGGGTACCCAAATGAAAAACTGTTTTTT CASSQEGYPNEKLFF
. TRBJ2-1 TRBV9 . TGTGCCAGCAGCGTAGGGATCAATGAGCAGTTCTTC CASSVGINEQFF
. TRBJ1-1 TRBV5-1 TRBD1 TGCGCCAGCAGCTACAGGGGAGACACTGAAGCTTTCTTT CASSYRGDTEAFF
. TRBJ2-3 TRBV6-6 TRBD2 TGTGCCAGCAGTTACGGTAGCGGGGGGGCCTCAGATACGCAGTATTTT CASSYGSGGASDTQYF
. TRBJ1-6 TRBV9 . TGTGCCAGCAGCGCTAGGGGAGAGAACCTCCACTTT CASSARGENLHF
. TRBJ1-2 TRBV12-3/TRBV12-4 . TGTGCCAGCAGTTTAGGACTGCCTAGCGGCTACACCTTC CASSLGLPSGYTF
. TRBJ1-2 TRBV7-2 TRBD1 TGTGCCAGCAGCCTACGACAGGGGGGCGGCTACACCTTC CASSLRQGGGYTF
. TRBJ1-1 TRBV30 TRBD1 TGTGCCTGGAGACAGGGGGCGAGGACTGAAGCTTTCTTT CAWRQGARTEAFF